Below are 14 T cell receptor beta chains sequenced from a single sample in a study of shared clonotypes between healthy human individuals. Method: immunoSEQ multiplex PCR; TCRdb's copy keeps in-frame clones and lacks some. The sample yields about 1 million clones, about 77% seen once. The sequencing input was memory CD4+ T cells sorted from blood. Subset indicated: CD45RA-negative fraction. The receptors derive from a man between 18 and 29 years old in good health.

The chain combines TRBV25-1 with TRBJ1-2, with no clear D. V was trimmed by 4 bases and J by 3 bases, leaving 18 bases between them. Germline CDR1 and CDR2: MGHDK and SYGVNS. The CDR3 contains 16 residues. The chain's CDR3 is CASSATGRISDYGYTF. In DNA form, the CDR3 reads TGTGCCAGCAGTGCCACTGGACGGATAAGTGACTATGGCTACACCTTC.

The rearrangement links TRBV5-6 to TRBJ1-1; no firm D call. Germline V gene sequence: CDR1 SGHDT, CDR2 YYEEEE. CDR3 length: 13 amino acids. Trimming pared 5 bases from V and 4 bases from J, leaving 12 bases between. For the CDR3, the DNA is TGTGCCAGCAGTGGATTAAGATTCACTGAAGCTTTCTTT. Protein: CASSGLRFTEAFF.

The V and J genes are TRBV19 and TRBJ2-7, with D possibly TRBD2 on 6 matching bases. Germline CDR1 and CDR2: LNHDA and SQIVND (reference sequence). V was cut by 7 bases and J by 0 bases, with 16 bases left in between. The CDR3 consists of 15 residues. This CDR3 is CASTTGTGSSYEQYF. CDR3 nucleotides: TGTGCCAGTACTACGGGGACTGGGAGCTCCTACGAGCAGTACTTC.

This rearrangement joins TRBV6-5 to TRBJ1-3; no reliable D call. CDR1 and CDR2 (germline): MNHEY, SVGAGI. The V end was cut by 4 bases, the J end by 0 bases, with 4 bases between. The CDR3 contains 13 residues. CDR3 DNA sequence: TGTGCCAGCAGTTTAACCTCTGGAAACACCATATATTTT. This translates into CASSLTSGNTIYF.

The genes are TRBV6-5 and TRBJ2-1; D not resolved. V was shortened by 6 bases and J by 12 bases, with 12 bases between the two germline ends. The CDR3 has 11 residues. The germline gives CDR1 MNHEY, CDR2 SVGAGI. The CDR3 loop reads CASRADVGQFF. Here the CDR3 DNA reads TGTGCCAGCAGAGCCGATGTCGGGCAGTTCTTC.

The genes are TRBV21-1 and TRBJ2-7; the D segment call TRBD2 is taken from the table without a DNA check. TRBV21-1 is labeled a pseudogene. This CDR3 has 12 residues. The CDR3 loop reads CASSKELYEQYF. As DNA, the CDR3 is TGTGCCAGCAGCAAAGAACTCTACGAGCAGTACTTC.

This clone showed up just a few times. The chain links TRBV30 to TRBJ1-6; D ambiguous. CDR1 and CDR2 from the germline V gene are GTSNPN and SVGIG (reference sequence). CDR3 length: 13 residues. V lost 0 bases and J 9 bases, leaving 9 bases between the germline ends. CDR3 in DNA: TGTGCCTGGAGTGTATCTAATTCTTCACCCCTCCACTTT. Its protein is CAWSVSNSSPLHF.

This chain connects TRBV29-1 to TRBJ2-3; D is unclear. This CDR3 is 14 amino acids long. The germline V and J ends were trimmed by 5 bases and 0 bases, with 12 bases remaining between them. Germline V gene sequence: CDR1 SQVTM, CDR2 ANQGSEA. The CDR3 sequence is CSVQHWASTDTQYF. Here the CDR3 DNA reads TGCAGCGTTCAACACTGGGCCAGCACAGATACGCAGTATTTT.

This chain joins TRBV5-1 and TRBJ2-1; 15 bases map to TRBD2. Trimming at V came to 4 bases and at J to 5 bases, leaving 4 bases not matched to a gene. Looked up from germline, CDR1 is SGHRS and CDR2 is YFSETQ. This CDR3 is 16 amino acids long. This chain's CDR3 is CASSRTSGGANNEQFF. In DNA, the CDR3 is TGCGCCAGCAGCCGGACTAGCGGGGGGGCCAACAATGAGCAGTTCTTC. Variable domain in full (rest from reference TRBV5-1 and TRBJ2-1): KAGVTQTPRYLIKTRGQQVTLSCSPISGHRSVSWYQQTPGQGLQFLFEYFSETQRNKGNFPGRFSGRQFSNSRSEMNVSTLELGDSALYLCASSRTSGGANNEQFFGPGTRLTVL.

The V and J genes are TRBV6-5 and TRBJ1-5; D is ambiguous. There are 13 residues in the CDR3. Germline V gives CDR1 MNHEY, CDR2 SVGAGI. The V gene lost 7 bases and the J gene lost 2 bases, with 9 bases spanning the gap. The CDR3 protein is CASKQSGNQPQHF. DNA for the CDR3: TGTGCCAGCAAGCAAAGCGGCAATCAGCCCCAGCATTTT.

The rearrangement uses TRBV19 and TRBJ1-2; D may be TRBD1 (5 bases). Germline V CDR1 and CDR2: LNHDA, SQIVND (reference sequence). The CDR3 length is 14 residues. The germline V and J ends were trimmed by 5 bases and 3 bases, with 13 bases remaining between them. The CDR3 sequence: CASSLGRTDYGYTF. CDR3 bases: TGTGCCAGTAGTCTGGGACGTACGGACTATGGCTACACCTTC.

The chain employs TRBV4-2 and TRBJ2-2; 12 bases are a match to TRBD2. The CDR3 is 19 residues long. Unmatched junction bases numbered 9, after V lost 0 bases and J lost 4 bases. CDR1 LGHNA and CDR2 YNFKEQ come from the germline V gene. The CDR3 here is CASSQDRLAGGPGTGELFF. The CDR3 bases are TGTGCCAGCAGCCAAGATCGTCTAGCGGGGGGGCCGGGCACCGGGGAGCTGTTTTTT.

V gene TRBV7-6 combines with J gene TRBJ2-5; D is undetermined. The CDR3 totals 12 residues. The germline V and J ends were trimmed by 4 bases and 5 bases, with 8 bases remaining between them. The germline V gene encodes CDR1 SGHVS and CDR2 FNYEAQ. In DNA, the CDR3 is TGTGCCAGCAGCTGGCTGCGGGAGACCCAGTACTTC. This encodes CASSWLRETQYF.

This chain uses TRBV11-3 with TRBJ2-3, with a possible D match to TRBD1 (5 bases). This CDR3 comprises 15 residues. V lost 3 bases and J lost 6, with 16 bases in between. The V gene's germline CDR1 is SGHNT and CDR2 YENEEA. The CDR3 DNA reads TGTGCCAGCAGCTTGACAGCTTTTACAGGCGATACGCAGTATTTT. This gives the protein CASSLTAFTGDTQYF.